This TCR beta chain was captured by sequencing in a study of T-cell memory formation after mild COVID-19. Study-wide context: Clusters were largely donor specific.

TCRdb recomputed calls from the 5' RACE reads with MiXCR, one row per CDR3 protein. This table holds around 200,000 distinct CDR3 sequences, over 20% found once. Concerning this clonotype: The target antigen is unknown.

The length of the CDR3 is 13 residues. V was pared by 8 bases and J by 6 bases, with 15 bases between. Germline loops: CDR1 SGHTA, CDR2 FQGNSA. Findings and limits, study-wide: Clones shrinking from day 15 to 85 showed even CD4/CD8 mixes; later expanders tilted CD4+. Cross-reactive memory seemingly joined, as some responding clones were found in pre-infection memory.

This chain uses TRBV7-2 with TRBJ2-3; D is unresolved. The source material was PBMCs or a T cell subset sorted from them (not recorded which). This TCR was recovered from an adult woman who had mild COVID-19 (a few samples of this study predate the infection). Cell type and time point are not known. CDR3 region: CASDPLAVDTQYF. The CDR3 nucleotides are TGTGCCAGCGATCCGTTAGCTGTCGATACGCAGTATTTT.